The 18 T cell receptor beta chains presented below share a single source sample, sequenced in a study of patients and donors after allogeneic stem cell transplantation. TCRdb recomputed calls from the RT-PCR reads with MiXCR, one row per CDR3 protein. This sample carries 150,000 to 200,000 distinct CDR3 sequences, about a quarter of them seen once, and the ten largest clones take roughly a quarter. Sequencing was done on a sample of blood, either unsorted or a sorted T cell fraction (not recorded which). These receptors all stem from a human donor who was either an allogeneic HSCT recipient or a stem cell or donor lymphocyte infusion donor (not recorded which). It is not recorded whose cells these are; they may come from a transplant donor.

This clonotype came up a few times. This sequence joins TRBV6-5 and TRBJ2-3; D possibly corresponds to TRBD2 (6 bases). The CDR3 is 14 residues long. The germline V gene encodes CDR1 MNHEY and CDR2 SVGAGI. V gave up 5 bases and J gave up 0 bases, with 9 bases separating them. Here the CDR3 DNA reads TGTGCCAGCAGTCACGGGACTAGCACAGATACGCAGTATTTT. This translates into CASSHGTSTDTQYF.

This clonotype has only a few counts. The chain couples TRBV6-5 to TRBJ1-1; D not certain. Germline V lookup: CDR1 MNHEY, CDR2 SVGAGI. This CDR3 region has 14 residues. V was pared by 2 bases and J by 10 bases, with 17 bases between. CDR3 loop: CASSYVRGGGLAFF. CDR3 DNA: TGTGCCAGCAGTTACGTGCGGGGTGGAGGGTTAGCTTTCTTT.

The rearrangement uses TRBV5-1 and TRBJ2-1, with D perhaps TRBD1 (6 bases). The CDR3 contains 16 residues. V was pared by 2 bases and J by 0 bases, with 12 bases between. The germline CDR1 and CDR2 sequences are SGHRS and YFSETQ. CDR3 nucleotides: TGCGCCAGCAGCTTTGGGCGAGGGGGCTCCTACAATGAGCAGTTCTTC. Its translation is CASSFGRGGSYNEQFF.

The table lists this clonotype with a few counts. The rearrangement uses TRBV3-1 and TRBJ2-2, with D unresolved. Trimming stripped 1 base from V and 4 bases from J, with 10 bases between. The CDR3 covers 15 residues. Germline V gene lookup returns CDR1 LGHDT and CDR2 YNNKEL (reference sequence). CDR3 residues: CASSQGPSGTGELFF. CDR3 coding DNA: TGTGCCAGCAGCCAAGGGCCTTCGGGCACCGGGGAGCTGTTTTTT.

Only a few counts were recorded for this clonotype. The V call is TRBV6-5, the J call TRBJ2-1; 7 bases match TRBD1. Trimming at V came to 6 bases and at J to 3 bases, leaving 5 bases not matched to a gene. The CDR3 sequence is 14 residues long. Germline CDR1 is MNHEY and CDR2 is SVGAGI. CDR3 sequence: CASSLQGLYNEQFF. The CDR3 DNA reads as TGTGCCAGCAGCCTACAGGGGCTCTACAATGAGCAGTTCTTC.

In this sample, this clonotype turned up a few times. This chain joins TRBV24-1 and TRBJ2-1; D perhaps matches TRBD1 (7 bases). Trimming shortened V by 2 bases and J by 7 bases, and 14 bases separated the two germline ends. Germline-derived CDR1 and CDR2 are KGHDR and SFDVKD. This CDR3 is 15 amino acids long. CDR3 DNA: TGTGCCACCAGTGATTCGGGCAGGGGGAGGAATGAGCAGTTCTTC. Residues: CATSDSGRGRNEQFF.

The rearrangement joins TRBV27 to TRBJ2-7, with 8 nucleotides matching TRBD1. The length of the CDR3 is 14 residues. Germline CDR1 MNHEY, CDR2 SMNVEV (reference sequence). J gave up 4 bases and V 4 bases, and 6 bases lay outside the gene matches. CDR3 DNA sequence: TGTGCCAGCAGTTACTCAGGGGGCCATTACGAGCAGTACTTC. Protein product: CASSYSGGHYEQYF.

The chain employs TRBV20-1 and TRBJ2-7; TRBD1 matches 7 bases. The CDR3 runs 12 residues. V lost 6 bases, J lost 1 base, and 3 bases stayed unmatched. Germline V lookup: CDR1 DFQATT, CDR2 SNEGSKA (reference sequence). For the CDR3, the DNA is TGCAGTGCGCAGACAGGGTCCTACGAGCAGTACTTC. It translates to CSAQTGSYEQYF.

The chain joins TRBV29-1 to TRBJ2-1; D gene uncertain. Germline lookup yields CDR1 SQVTM and CDR2 ANQGSEA. V lost 4 bases and J 4 bases, leaving 14 bases between the germline ends. This CDR3 has 14 amino acids. CDR3 region: CSVVEGIGYNEQFF. The CDR3 nucleotides read TGCAGCGTTGTAGAAGGGATAGGGTACAATGAGCAGTTCTTC.

This chain uses TRBV3-1 with TRBJ2-7; the D is unclear. Looked up from germline, CDR1 is LGHDT and CDR2 is YNNKEL (reference sequence). Trimming pared 4 bases from V and 4 bases from J, leaving 14 bases between. The CDR3 is 14 residues long. CDR3 sequence reads: CASSLIRGKYEQYF. The DNA for the CDR3 is TGTGCCAGCAGCCTGATCCGTGGCAAGTACGAGCAGTACTTC.

The rearrangement joins TRBV6-5 to TRBJ2-6, with TRBD1 as a possible D gene (5 bases). Trimming took off 0 bases at V and 2 bases at J, with 11 bases between the two ends. From germline, CDR1 is MNHEY and CDR2 SVGAGI. CDR3 length: 17 residues. DNA of the CDR3: TGTGCCAGCAGTTACTCGTCGACAGACCCTGGGGCCAACGTCCTGACTTTC. Translating it yields CASSYSSTDPGANVLTF.

This clonotype was counted a few times. This chain links TRBV27 with TRBJ1-2; 7 nucleotides line up with TRBD1. The V gene end was trimmed by 2 bases and the J gene end by 4 bases; junction bases not matched to a gene: 7. This CDR3 has 15 residues. The germline gives CDR1 MNHEY, CDR2 SMNVEV (reference sequence). The chain's CDR3 is CASSLRTGTVYGYTF. The CDR3 DNA reads TGTGCCAGCAGTTTAAGGACAGGAACTGTCTATGGCTACACCTTC.

A note on this clonotype: The junction departs from germline at one end; a sequencing error may be responsible. J is TRBJ1-1 and V is TRBV14, with D unclear. CDR3 length: 13 amino acids. The germline CDR1 and CDR2 sequences are SGHDN and FVKESK. CDR3 bases: TGTGCCAGCAGCCAAGGCCAGAACACTGAAGCTTGCTTT. It yields the protein CASSQGQNTEACF. Combining the CDR3 with reference TRBV14 and TRBJ1-1 gives the whole variable domain EAGVTQFPSHSVIEKGQTVTLRCDPISGHDNLYWYRRVMGKEIKFLLHFVKESKQDESGMPNNRFLAERTGGTYSTLKVQPAELEDSGVYFCASSQGQNTEACFGQGTRLTVV.

J is TRBJ1-5 and V is TRBV12-3 or TRBV12-4, with 10 nucleotides matching TRBD1. V lost 3 bases to trimming and J lost 2 bases; unmatched junction nucleotides: 19. The CDR3 length is 21 residues. This CDR3 reads CASSLAPRDRGWVGGNQPQHF. In DNA form, the CDR3 reads TGTGCCAGCAGTTTGGCTCCTAGGGACAGGGGATGGGTGGGGGGCAATCAGCCCCAGCATTTT.

This chain connects TRBV11-2 to TRBJ1-3; D remains ambiguous. The length of the CDR3 is 13 residues. Trimming removed 5 bases from V and 2 bases from J, with 7 bases in between. Germline CDR1 SGHAT, CDR2 FQNNGV. The CDR3 spells CASSREPGNTIYF. As DNA, the CDR3 is TGTGCCAGCAGCAGAGAACCTGGAAACACCATATATTTT.

The chain employs TRBV20-1 and TRBJ2-7, with 9 bases aligning to TRBD1. The CDR3 extends over 15 amino acids. V shed 0 bases, J shed 4 bases, and the junction held 7 bases outside the gene matches. Germline CDR1 and CDR2: DFQATT and SNEGSKA (reference sequence). CDR3 region: CSARDQGQGMYEQYF. For the CDR3, the DNA is TGCAGTGCTAGAGACCAAGGACAGGGGATGTACGAGCAGTACTTC.

This clonotype was counted a few times. The chain couples TRBV7-9 to TRBJ1-2, with a possible D match to TRBD1 (6 bases). Trimming took 7 bases from V and 5 from J, leaving 17 bases between them. Germline values: CDR1 SEHNR, CDR2 FQNEAQ (reference sequence). The CDR3 is 14 amino acids. CDR3 amino acids: CASTTYRTAYGYTF. The CDR3 DNA sequence: TGTGCCAGCACTACATACAGGACAGCTTATGGCTACACCTTC.

The chain links TRBV10-3 to TRBJ2-1; 13 nucleotides match TRBD2. The junction had 13 bases not matched to a gene; V was cut back by 0 bases and J by 8 bases. Looked up from germline, CDR1 is ENHRY and CDR2 is SYGVKD. There are 19 residues in the CDR3. This CDR3 is CAISESTARTSGRSHEQFF. CDR3 DNA: TGTGCCATCAGTGAGTCGACTGCCAGGACTAGCGGGAGAAGTCATGAGCAGTTCTTC.